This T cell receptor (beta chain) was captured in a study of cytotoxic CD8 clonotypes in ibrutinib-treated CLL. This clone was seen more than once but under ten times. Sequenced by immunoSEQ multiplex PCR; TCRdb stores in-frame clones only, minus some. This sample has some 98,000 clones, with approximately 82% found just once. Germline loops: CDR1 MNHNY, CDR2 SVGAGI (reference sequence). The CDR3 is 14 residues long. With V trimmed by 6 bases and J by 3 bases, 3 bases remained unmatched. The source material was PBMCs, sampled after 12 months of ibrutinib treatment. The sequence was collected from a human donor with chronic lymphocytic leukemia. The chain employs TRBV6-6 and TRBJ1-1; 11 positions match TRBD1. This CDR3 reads CASRDRGLDTEAFF. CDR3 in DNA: TGTGCCAGCAGGGACAGGGGGCTGGACACTGAAGCTTTCTTT.